These 8 T cell receptor beta chains share one sample of origin, sequenced in a study of T cell responses to AZD1222 COVID-19 vaccine. Generated by immunoSEQ multiplex PCR, the TCRdb table keeps only in-frame clones and is missing some. The table records about 110,000 clones, more than 85% of them present only once. This material consisted of peripheral blood, taken on day 0 of AZD1222 vaccination. The receptors here all came from an adult in good health.

This clone was detected only once. The CDR3: CASSTGRGAGRTDTQYF. In DNA, the CDR3 is TGTGCCAGTAGTACTGGACGAGGGGCAGGCCGCACAGATACGCAGTATTTT. This rearrangement joins TRBV19 to TRBJ2-3; the D call may be TRBD1 or TRBD2 (5 bases each). The CDR3 loop spans 17 amino acids. Per the germline V gene, CDR1 is LNHDA and CDR2 is SQIVND (reference sequence). Deletions cut 4 bases from V and 1 base from J, with 18 bases between.

V and J are TRBV6-2 or TRBV6-3 and TRBJ1-1; D is uncertain. V was cut by 0 bases and J by 5 bases, with 7 bases left in between. The CDR3 loop spans 13 amino acids. Germline values: CDR1 MNHEY, CDR2 SVGEGT. The CDR3 spells CASSYSLVTEAFF. The CDR3 DNA reads TGTGCCAGCAGTTACTCGTTGGTAACTGAAGCTTTCTTT.

V is TRBV12-3 or TRBV12-4 and J is TRBJ1-2; D call uncertain. This CDR3 spans 13 amino acids. Trimming stripped 6 bases from V and 4 bases from J, with 12 bases between. In DNA, the CDR3 is TGTGCCAGCAGCGGACCCGGAGCCTATGGCTACACCTTC. This codes for CASSGPGAYGYTF.

V is TRBV3-1 (or the pseudogene TRBV3-2) and J is TRBJ2-7, with 9 nucleotides matching TRBD2. The trim removed 0 bases at V and 8 bases at J, leaving 14 bases unmatched. The CDR3 has 17 amino acids. Germline CDR1 LGHDT, CDR2 YNNKEL (reference sequence). CDR3 loop: CASSQEGMGLAPSKQYF. DNA for the CDR3: TGTGCCAGCAGCCAAGAGGGGATGGGACTAGCTCCCAGTAAGCAGTACTTC.

This rearrangement joins TRBV9 to TRBJ2-3; 10 nucleotides agree with TRBD2. Germline loops: CDR1 SGDLS, CDR2 YYNGEE. The V and J ends lost 4 bases and 4 bases, in that order; junction bases with no gene match: 12. The CDR3 is made up of 17 amino acids. The CDR3 DNA reads TGTGCCAGCAGCACCGGGGCTAGCGGGAGTAGTGCAGATACGCAGTATTTT. It codes for CASSTGASGSSADTQYF.

The rearrangement joins TRBV15 to TRBJ2-7, with D unclear. This CDR3 is 14 amino acids long. V gave up 3 bases and J gave up 7 bases, with 16 bases separating them. Germline V lookup: CDR1 LNHNV, CDR2 YYDKDF (reference sequence). CDR3 in DNA: TGTGCCACCAGCAGCCCCTTCGGATTCACGGAGCAGTACTTC. The encoded protein is CATSSPFGFTEQYF. Combining the CDR3 with reference TRBV15 and TRBJ2-7 gives the whole variable domain DAMVIQNPRYQVTQFGKPVTLSCSQTLNHNVMYWYQQKSSQAPKLLFHYYDKDFNNEADTPDNFQSRRPNTSFCFLDIRSPGLGDTAMYLCATSSPFGFTEQYFGPGTRLTVT.

The chain carries TRBV7-8 and TRBJ1-1, with 8 bases lining up with TRBD1. The CDR3 sequence is 15 residues long. Losses at the gene ends were 5 bases for V and 0 bases for J; bases not matched to a gene: 5. Germline CDR1 and CDR2: SGHVS and FQNEAQ. DNA for the CDR3: TGTGCCAGCAGCGATTCGGGACAGGTGAACACTGAAGCTTTCTTT. Its protein is CASSDSGQVNTEAFF.

This sequence joins TRBV6-5 and TRBJ1-5; D is possibly TRBD1 (5 bases). The CDR3 loop spans 16 amino acids. Germline V gene sequence: CDR1 MNHEY, CDR2 SVGAGI. V dropped 0 bases and J dropped 6 bases, with 15 bases sitting between them. In DNA form, the CDR3 reads TGTGCCAGCAGTTACTCGCATCCAGGGATCGGTCAGCCCCAGCATTTT. This gives the protein CASSYSHPGIGQPQHF.